These 24 T cell receptor beta chains share one sample of origin, sequenced in a study of blood T cell repertoires in COVID-19. The data were produced by immunoSEQ multiplex PCR, yet TCRdb's version contains in-frame clones alone and is incomplete. The table lists 90,000 to 100,000 clones, over 70% of them singletons. The sequenced material came from peripheral blood. These receptors all come from an elderly woman with acute or convalescent COVID-19.

This sequence joins TRBV20-1 and TRBJ1-2, with D uncertain. CDR1 and CDR2 from the germline V gene are DFQATT and SNEGSKA (reference sequence). The CDR3 has 13 amino acids. Trimming removed 3 bases from V and 4 bases from J, with 12 bases in between. In DNA form, the CDR3 reads TGCAGTGCTAGTAAACAGCCTCTCTATGGCTACACCTTC. Translation: CSASKQPLYGYTF.

This clone occurred a few times. The chain carries TRBV6-5 and TRBJ1-2, with D tentatively TRBD1 (5 bases). Deletions cut 7 bases from V and 1 base from J, with 13 bases between. The CDR3 has 14 residues. Looked up from germline, CDR1 is MNHEY and CDR2 is SVGAGI. Here the CDR3 reads CASTQIGGNYGYTF. CDR3 bases: TGTGCCAGCACCCAGATCGGGGGTAACTATGGCTACACCTTC.

The V and J genes are TRBV5-1 and TRBJ2-2; TRBD1 is a possible D gene (6 bases). The germline V and J ends were trimmed by 5 bases and 3 bases, with 14 bases remaining between them. The CDR3 is 15 amino acids. CDR1 and CDR2 (germline): SGHRS, YFSETQ. The CDR3 region has the DNA TGCGCCAGCAGATGGACAGTACTACACACCGGGGAGCTGTTTTTT. It yields the protein CASRWTVLHTGELFF.

The chain carries TRBV6-2 or TRBV6-3 and TRBJ2-4; 13 bases are shared with TRBD2. In germline, CDR1 is MNHEY, CDR2 SVGEGT. This CDR3 contains 18 residues. The V and J ends lost 2 bases and 3 bases, in that order; junction bases with no gene match: 7. CDR3 bases: TGTGCCAGCAGTTACCTCGCCGGGACTAGCGGGGTCAAAAACATTCAGTACTTC. This codes for CASSYLAGTSGVKNIQYF.

This chain connects TRBV3-1 (or the pseudogene TRBV3-2) to TRBJ1-3; 7 nucleotides match TRBD1. V lost 4 bases, J lost 9 bases, and 6 bases stayed unmatched. The CDR3 totals 13 residues. Per the germline V gene, CDR1 is LGHDT and CDR2 is YNNKEL (reference sequence). The CDR3 nucleotides read TGTGCCAGCAGCCTCGACAGGGCTGGCACCATATATTTT. This encodes CASSLDRAGTIYF.

The chain couples TRBV4-3 to TRBJ2-2, with 14 bases that match TRBD2. The CDR3 contains 22 residues. Trimming cost V 2 bases and J 4 bases; bases outside gene matches: 18. Germline V gives CDR1 LGHNA, CDR2 YSLEER. CDR3: CASSQRNEPGLAGDRATGELFF. The CDR3 coding sequence is TGCGCCAGCAGCCAACGAAATGAACCGGGACTAGCGGGGGATCGCGCCACCGGGGAGCTGTTTTTT.

Only one count was recorded for this clone. The chain carries TRBV7-9 and TRBJ2-2; TRBD2 might be the D (5 bases). The germline V and J ends were trimmed by 10 bases and 1 base, with 10 bases remaining between them. There are 13 residues in the CDR3. Per the germline V gene, CDR1 is SEHNR and CDR2 is FQNEAQ (reference sequence). The chain's CDR3 is CATSRGNTGELFF. CDR3 bases: TGTGCCACCTCACGGGGGAACACCGGGGAGCTGTTTTTT.

The V and J genes are TRBV11-3 and TRBJ2-3; tentatively, D is TRBD2 (7 bases). Trimming left V 5 bases short and J 5 bases short, with 17 bases between. The CDR3 runs 15 residues. Germline V gene sequence: CDR1 SGHNT, CDR2 YENEEA. The CDR3 protein is CASSPGGPRGDTQYF. The CDR3 region has the DNA TGTGCCAGCAGCCCGGGGGGCCCCCGGGGAGATACGCAGTATTTT.

The rearrangement joins TRBV18 to TRBJ1-1; TRBD1 aligns across 7 bases. With 9 bases clipped from V and 2 bases from J, the junction kept 6 bases outside the gene matches. CDR1 KGHSH and CDR2 LQKENI come from the germline V gene. The CDR3 consists of 13 residues. The CDR3 loop reads CASRGRGNTEAFF. The CDR3 DNA reads as TGTGCCAGTAGGGGGCGGGGAAACACTGAAGCTTTCTTT.

This chain connects TRBV7-2 to TRBJ2-2; 8 bases map to TRBD2. J was trimmed by 8 bases and V by 5 bases; bases with no gene match: 7. This CDR3 has 14 amino acids. The germline gives CDR1 SGHTA, CDR2 FQGNSA. CDR3: CASSPGLGDGELFF. The DNA for the CDR3 is TGTGCCAGCAGCCCGGGACTAGGCGATGGGGAGCTGTTTTTT.

The V gene is TRBV6-5, the J gene TRBJ2-3, with 11 nucleotides matching TRBD2. This CDR3 has 15 amino acids. J gave up 4 bases and V 4 bases, and 4 bases lay outside the gene matches. Germline V gene lookup returns CDR1 MNHEY and CDR2 SVGAGI. The CDR3 DNA reads TGTGCCAGCAGTTTTAGCGGGGGGGGGCCAGATACGCAGTATTTT. This gives the protein CASSFSGGGPDTQYF.

The chain combines TRBV2 with TRBJ1-2; 8 bases line up with TRBD1. Losses at the gene ends were 5 bases for V and 7 bases for J; bases not matched to a gene: 9. This CDR3 contains 14 residues. Germline CDR1 SNHLY, CDR2 FYNNEI. In DNA, the CDR3 is TGTGCCAGCAGTCCTAGGACAGGGTGGGGTGGCTACACCTTC. It is translated as CASSPRTGWGGYTF.

V usage is TRBV7-2 and J usage is TRBJ2-7, with D possibly being TRBD1 (5 bases). This CDR3 is built from 12 residues. Germline loops: CDR1 SGHTA, CDR2 FQGNSA. The V end was cut by 5 bases, the J end by 3 bases, with 8 bases between. CDR3 protein: CASSPGHYEQYF. CDR3 in DNA: TGTGCCAGCAGCCCCGGACACTACGAGCAGTACTTC. Full variable domain (outside the CDR3, taken from reference TRBV7-2 and TRBJ2-7): GAGVSQSPSNKVTEKGKDVELRCDPISGHTALYWYRQSLGQGLEFLIYFQGNSAPDKSGLPSDRFSAERTGGSVSTLTIQRTQQEDSAVYLCASSPGHYEQYFGPGTRLTVT.

J is TRBJ2-7 and V is TRBV5-1; 7 bases align to TRBD1. Germline trimming cut 4 bases from V and 6 bases from J; bases unmatched to any gene: 7. The CDR3 is made up of 13 amino acids. Germline CDR1 reads SGHRS; CDR2 reads YFSETQ. CDR3 DNA: TGCGCCAGCAGCCCGACAGGGAATAGCGAGCAGTACGTC. Translating it yields CASSPTGNSEQYV.

The chain carries TRBV6-2 or TRBV6-3 and TRBJ1-6; TRBD1 agrees at 7 bases. The J segment lost 3 bases and the V segment lost 5 bases, leaving 1 base of the junction unmatched. CDR1 MNHEY and CDR2 SVGEGT come from the germline V gene. This CDR3 has 14 residues. The CDR3 DNA sequence: TGTGCCAGCAGTCGGGACAGCTATAATTCACCCCTCCACTTT. Its translation is CASSRDSYNSPLHF.

Concerning this clone itself: Other DNA sequences within the sample encode an identical CDR3. V and J are TRBV18 and TRBJ1-1, with D uncertain. The V gene lost 3 bases and the J gene lost 0 bases, with 5 bases spanning the gap. The CDR3 contains 13 residues. CDR1 and CDR2 from the germline V gene are KGHSH and LQKENI. CDR3 sequence (DNA): TGTGCCAGCTCACCCGACATGAACACTGAAGCTTTCTTT. Translating gives CASSPDMNTEAFF.

In this sample, this clone turned up once. The rearrangement links TRBV24-1 to TRBJ2-3, with 15 bases matching TRBD2. This CDR3 has 15 amino acids. The trim removed 6 bases at V and 4 bases at J, leaving 1 base unmatched. Germline lookup yields CDR1 KGHDR and CDR2 SFDVKD. CDR3 nucleotide sequence: TGTGCCACCAGTTGGACTAGCGGGGGGGCAGATACGCAGTATTTT. Its protein is CATSWTSGGADTQYF.

The rearrangement links TRBV5-1 to TRBJ2-1; 9 bases are a match to TRBD1. CDR3 length: 13 amino acids. Germline V CDR1 and CDR2: SGHRS, YFSETQ. V lost 7 bases to trimming and J lost 6 bases; unmatched junction nucleotides: 5. The CDR3 region has the DNA TGCGCCAGCGCGGGACAGGGCTTCAATGAGCAGTTCTTC. Translated: CASAGQGFNEQFF. The full variable domain, its missing parts supplied by reference TRBV5-1 and TRBJ2-1, is KAGVTQTPRYLIKTRGQQVTLSCSPISGHRSVSWYQQTPGQGLQFLFEYFSETQRNKGNFPGRFSGRQFSNSRSEMNVSTLELGDSALYLCASAGQGFNEQFFGPGTRLTVL.

The gene calls are TRBV2 and TRBJ1-3, with D possibly matching TRBD1 (6 bases). This CDR3 contains 16 residues. V was cut by 6 bases and J by 0 bases, with 15 bases left in between. Germline-derived CDR1 and CDR2 are SNHLY and FYNNEI. The CDR3 DNA reads TGTGCCAGCAGCGTCTGGGGGGGCCCCTCTGGAAACACCATATATTTT. It translates to CASSVWGGPSGNTIYF.

This chain connects TRBV7-8 to TRBJ1-1; perhaps TRBD1 as D (6 bases). V was trimmed by 4 bases and J by 4 bases, leaving 19 bases between them. Germline CDR1 is SGHVS and CDR2 is FQNEAQ. There are 16 residues in the CDR3. This chain's CDR3 is CASSSPLTGKSTEAFF. The CDR3 DNA follows: TGTGCCAGCAGCTCACCCCTTACAGGGAAGTCCACTGAAGCTTTCTTT.

The chain joins TRBV5-4 to TRBJ2-1, with unresolved D. The CDR3 consists of 13 residues. Germline lookup yields CDR1 SGHNT and CDR2 YYREEE (reference sequence). Trimming cost V 2 bases and J 4 bases, with 7 bases left between them. The CDR3 reads CASSFGLYNEQFF. DNA of the CDR3: TGTGCCAGCAGCTTTGGCTTATACAATGAGCAGTTCTTC.

This clone turned up a few times. The chain employs TRBV7-7 and TRBJ2-3; 10 bases fit TRBD2. The germline CDR1 and CDR2 sequences are SSHAT and FNYEAQ (reference sequence). The CDR3 is made up of 16 amino acids. The junction had 8 bases not matched to a gene; V was cut back by 1 base and J by 7 bases. This CDR3 is CASSLGPAGGSNTQYF. CDR3 nucleotide sequence: TGTGCCAGCAGCTTAGGGCCAGCGGGGGGGTCAAATACGCAGTATTTT.

This clone was counted only a few times. The rearrangement joins TRBV5-6 to TRBJ1-6; 8 nucleotides align to TRBD1. CDR1 and CDR2 from the germline V gene are SGHDT and YYEEEE. This CDR3 has 15 residues. After removal of 1 base from V and 8 bases from J, the junction contained 5 bases not matched to a gene. In DNA, the CDR3 is TGTGCCAGCAGCTTGCTAGGACAGGGTGATTCACCCCTCCACTTT. It codes for CASSLLGQGDSPLHF.

V is TRBV20-1 and J is TRBJ2-7; 8 positions match TRBD1. The V segment lost 3 bases and the J segment 5 bases; nucleotides outside the gene matches: 6. Germline V gene lookup returns CDR1 DFQATT and CDR2 SNEGSKA (reference sequence). This CDR3 region has 13 residues. CDR3 DNA: TGCAGTGCTAGTCCCCAGGGGGCTAACGAGCAGTACTTC. It is translated as CSASPQGANEQYF.